Here is one T cell receptor (beta chain) with its context. This sample stems from a study of blood T cell repertoires in COVID-19. Study-wide context: Donors in the United States, Italy and Spain gave samples during acute or convalescent COVID-19. PBMCs, B-cell-depleted T cells, or T cells were the source of the cDNA or gDNA that made up the material.

CDR3 length equals 14 residues. V was shortened by 3 bases and J by 6 bases, with 9 bases between the two germline ends. Looked up from germline, CDR1 is LNHDA and CDR2 is SQIVND (reference sequence). Original handling: Amplified reference gene primers provided the basis for estimating nucleated cell counts. The data were produced by immunoSEQ multiplex PCR, yet TCRdb's version contains in-frame clones alone and is incomplete. The V and J calls and the clone size are those of that table, but D and trimming were determined from the DNA. The data hold about 280,000 clones, with about 89% observed a single time.

The receptor's source is a man between 40 and 49 years old with acute or convalescent COVID-19. This chain uses TRBV19 with TRBJ1-6, with D unresolved. Sequencing was carried out using peripheral blood. The CDR3: CASSIGRSNSPLHF. The CDR3, as DNA: TGTGCCAGTAGTATCGGGAGGAGTAATTCACCCCTCCACTTT.